Listed here is a single TCR beta chain. The antigen remains unidentified. A multiplex PCR was run with 60 Vbeta primers and 13 Jbeta primers. Clones were sequenced by immunoSEQ multiplex PCR, and TCRdb holds only the in-frame ones, with some missing. This table holds 80,000 to 100,000 clones, 65% to 80% found once. The trim removed 6 bases at V and 5 bases at J, leaving 3 bases unmatched. The CDR3 length is 14 residues. CDR1 SNHLY and CDR2 FYNNEI come from the germline V gene. This record belongs to a study of cytomegalovirus exposure and HLA in healthy donors. The study's findings and limits: Later genetic work tied a missense DCLRE1C variant to beta-chain V and J trimming. Within a later analysis, the majority of CMV-associated TCR beta chains appeared HLA-restricted. Later findings reportedly placed an Asian-associated ancestry cluster below the approximately 650-donor mean for N-insertions. According to an earlier analysis, most TCR beta V segments yielded productive rearrangements about 90% or about 30% of the time.

The material sequenced was PBMCs. V gene TRBV2 combines with J gene TRBJ2-1, with 11 nucleotides matching TRBD2. The receptor was isolated from a young woman in good health and CMV-seropositive. This CDR3 reads CASRRGLADNEQFF. DNA of the CDR3: TGTGCCAGCAGGAGGGGACTAGCGGACAATGAGCAGTTCTTC.